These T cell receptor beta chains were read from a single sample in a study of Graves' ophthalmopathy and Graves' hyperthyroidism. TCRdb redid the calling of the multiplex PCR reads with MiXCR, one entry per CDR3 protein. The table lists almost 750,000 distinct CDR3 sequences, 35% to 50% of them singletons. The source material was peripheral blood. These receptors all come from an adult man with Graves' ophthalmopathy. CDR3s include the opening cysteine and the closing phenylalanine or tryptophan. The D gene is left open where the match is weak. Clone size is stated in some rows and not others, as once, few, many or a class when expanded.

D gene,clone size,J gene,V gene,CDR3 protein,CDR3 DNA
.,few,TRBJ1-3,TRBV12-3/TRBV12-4,CASRDDYGSGNTIYF,TGTGCCAGCAGAGACGACTATGGGTCTGGAAACACCATATATTTT
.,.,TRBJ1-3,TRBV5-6,CASSQPREGNTIYF,TGCGCCAGCAGCCAACCCAGGGAAGGAAACACCATATATTTT
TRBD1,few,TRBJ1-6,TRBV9,CASSRTGEHSPLHF,TGTGCCAGCAGCCGAACAGGGGAACATTCACCCCTCCACTTT
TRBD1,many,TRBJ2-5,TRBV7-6,CASSLYGRGYGETQYF,TGTGCCAGCAGCTTATACGGCAGGGGGTATGGAGAGACCCAGTACTTC
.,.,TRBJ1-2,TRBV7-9,CANSAKSDSSYGYTF,TGTGCCAACAGCGCGAAATCTGACAGTAGCTATGGCTACACCTTC
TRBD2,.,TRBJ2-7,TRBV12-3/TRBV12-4,CASSLQRGPYEQYF,TGTGCCAGCAGTTTACAGCGGGGGCCCTACGAGCAGTACTTC
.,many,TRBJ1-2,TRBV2,CASSELGRYGYTF,TGTGCCAGCAGTGAGTTAGGGCGATATGGCTACACCTTC
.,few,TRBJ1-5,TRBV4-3,CASSQDIGTRDQPQHF,TGCGCCAGCAGCCAAGATATCGGGACACGGGATCAGCCCCAGCATTTT
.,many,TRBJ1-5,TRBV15,CATSRDRVRGQPQHF,TGTGCCACCAGCAGAGATAGAGTTCGCGGTCAGCCCCAGCATTTT
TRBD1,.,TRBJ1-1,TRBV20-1,CSARTGIENTEAFF,TGCAGTGCTAGGACAGGGATCGAGAACACTGAAGCTTTCTTT
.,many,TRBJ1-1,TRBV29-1,CSVEPRTGSWTEAFF,TGCAGCGTTGAACCCCGGACGGGTTCGTGGACTGAAGCTTTCTTT
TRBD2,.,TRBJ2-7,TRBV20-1,CSARGGLAGTSFSYEQYF,TGCAGTGCTAGAGGAGGACTAGCGGGAACTTCCTTCTCCTACGAGCAGTACTTC
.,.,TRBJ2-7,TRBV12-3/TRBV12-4,CASSYSAGGASGEQYF,TGTGCCAGCAGTTATTCGGCAGGGGGGGCCTCGGGCGAGCAGTACTTC
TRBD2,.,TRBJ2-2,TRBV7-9,CASSLVAAGGAGELFF,TGTGCCAGCAGCTTGGTGGCGGCGGGAGGAGCCGGGGAGCTGTTTTTT
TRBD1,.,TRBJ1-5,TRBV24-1,CASSDMGQGVNQPQHF,TGTGCCAGCAGTGACATGGGACAGGGCGTCAATCAGCCCCAGCATTTT
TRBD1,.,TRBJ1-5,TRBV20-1,CSASPGTGSNQPQHF,TGCAGTGCTAGCCCCGGGACAGGGTCCAATCAGCCCCAGCATTTT
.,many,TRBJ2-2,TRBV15,CATSRDEARGELFF,TGTGCCACCAGCAGAGATGAGGCGCGGGGGGAGCTGTTTTTT
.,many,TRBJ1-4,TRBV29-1,CSVEGTSGGEKLFF,TGCAGCGTTGAGGGTACCTCCGGAGGTGAAAAACTGTTTTTT
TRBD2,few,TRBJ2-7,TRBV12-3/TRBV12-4,CASSSPGTRLYF,TGTGCCAGCAGTTCCCCCGGGACTAGACTGTACTTC
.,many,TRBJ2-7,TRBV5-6,CASSLRRLGVYEQYF,TGTGCCAGCAGCTTGCGAAGACTAGGTGTCTACGAGCAGTACTTC
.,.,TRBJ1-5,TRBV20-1,CSASRPQLNQPQHF,TGCAGTGCTAGTAGGCCACAACTGAATCAGCCCCAGCATTTT
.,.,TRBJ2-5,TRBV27,CASSLSINRETQYF,TGTGCCAGCAGTTTATCGATAAATAGAGAGACCCAGTACTTC
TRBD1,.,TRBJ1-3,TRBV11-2,CASSSWETGVPGNTIYF,TGTGCCAGCAGCTCCTGGGAGACAGGGGTCCCTGGAAACACCATATATTTT
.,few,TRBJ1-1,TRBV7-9,CASSFSGLNTEAFF,TGTGCCAGCAGCTTCTCTGGGCTTAACACTGAAGCTTTCTTT
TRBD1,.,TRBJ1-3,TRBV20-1,CSATGQGYAGNTIYF,TGCAGTGCGACGGGACAGGGGTACGCTGGAAACACCATATATTTT
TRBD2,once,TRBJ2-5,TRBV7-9,CASSSGLDRTETQYF,TGTGCCAGCAGCTCGGGACTAGATCGCACAGAGACCCAGTACTTC
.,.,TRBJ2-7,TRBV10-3,CASRLLRSYEQYF,TGTGCCAGCAGACTTCTGAGGTCCTACGAGCAGTACTTC
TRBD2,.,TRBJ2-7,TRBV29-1,CSVVRGVVGEQYF,TGCAGCGTCGTTCGGGGGGTTGTGGGCGAGCAGTACTTC
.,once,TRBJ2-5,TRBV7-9,CASSLIAGELETQYF,TGTGCCAGCAGCTTAATAGCCGGGGAGCTAGAGACCCAGTACTTC
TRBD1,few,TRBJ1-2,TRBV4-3,CASSQGTGAQRNYGYTF,TGCGCCAGCAGCCAAGGAACAGGGGCGCAGCGGAACTATGGCTACACCTTC
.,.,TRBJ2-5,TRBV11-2,CASSLGVGGLQYF,TGTGCCAGCAGCTTAGGGGTGGGGGGCCTCCAGTACTTC
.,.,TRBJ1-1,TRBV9,CASSQGGMRVFRTEAFF,TGTGCCAGCAGCCAAGGAGGGATGCGGGTGTTTAGAACTGAAGCTTTCTTT
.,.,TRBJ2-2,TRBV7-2,CASSFEGRTGELFF,TGTGCCAGCAGCTTTGAGGGACGGACCGGGGAGCTGTTTTTT
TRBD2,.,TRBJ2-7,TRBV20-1,CSARVAGVLSYEQYF,TGCAGTGCTAGAGTAGCGGGAGTCCTCTCCTACGAGCAGTACTTC
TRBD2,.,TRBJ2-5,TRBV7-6,CASSLGGSGGETQYF,TGTGCCAGCAGCTTAGGGGGGAGCGGGGGAGAGACCCAGTACTTC
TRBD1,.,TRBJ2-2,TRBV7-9,CASSQDRGANTGELFF,TGTGCCAGCAGCCAGGACAGGGGAGCAAACACCGGGGAGCTGTTTTTT
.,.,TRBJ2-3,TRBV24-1,CATSGGRGGPDITDTQYF,TGTGCCACCAGTGGTGGCAGGGGAGGGCCGGATATAACAGATACGCAGTATTTT
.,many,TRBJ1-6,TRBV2,CASTLGGSYNSPLHF,TGTGCCAGCACGCTTGGGGGGTCCTATAATTCACCCCTCCACTTT
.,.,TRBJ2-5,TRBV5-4,CASSLAVGSRYQETQYF,TGTGCCAGCAGCTTGGCCGTGGGGAGCAGGTACCAAGAGACCCAGTACTTC
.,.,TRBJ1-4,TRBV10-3,CASSYSLQGAKLFF,TGTGCCAGCAGTTACTCCCTACAGGGAGCAAAACTGTTTTTT
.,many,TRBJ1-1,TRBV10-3,CAISEDTMNTEAFF,TGTGCCATCAGTGAGGACACAATGAACACTGAAGCTTTCTTT
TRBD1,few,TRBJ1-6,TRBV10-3,CASSEVVGQGRNSPLHF,TGTGCCAGCAGTGAAGTAGTCGGACAGGGGAGAAATTCACCCCTCCACTTT
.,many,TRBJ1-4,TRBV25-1,CASSDSAGDGEKLFF,TGTGCCAGCAGTGATAGTGCCGGGGATGGTGAAAAACTGTTTTTT
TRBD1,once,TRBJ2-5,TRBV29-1,CSVRRTGQETQYF,TGCAGCGTCCGGAGGACAGGGCAAGAGACCCAGTACTTC
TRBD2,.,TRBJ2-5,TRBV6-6,CASSYSWTSGQETQYF,TGTGCCAGCAGTTACTCGTGGACTAGCGGGCAAGAGACCCAGTACTTC
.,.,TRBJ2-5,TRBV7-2,CASSLAPVRRQETQYF,TGTGCCAGCAGCTTAGCCCCAGTAAGGAGACAAGAGACCCAGTACTTC
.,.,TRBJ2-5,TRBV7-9,CASSLWGGHQETQYF,TGTGCCAGCAGCTTATGGGGGGGCCACCAGGAGACCCAGTACTTC
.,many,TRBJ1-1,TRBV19,CASSARVNTEAFF,TGTGCCAGTAGTGCTCGAGTGAACACTGAAGCTTTCTTT
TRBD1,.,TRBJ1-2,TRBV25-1,CAWRRDSLNYGYTF,TGTGCCTGGAGAAGGGACAGCCTCAACTATGGCTACACCTTC
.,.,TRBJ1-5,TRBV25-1,CASREKSTTGQPQHF,TGTGCCAGCAGAGAAAAGTCCACGACCGGGCAGCCCCAGCATTTT
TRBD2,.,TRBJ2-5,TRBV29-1,CSVGGGAEDQYF,TGCAGCGTCGGGGGGGGGGCTGAGGACCAGTACTTC
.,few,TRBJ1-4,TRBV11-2,CASSRERTEKLFF,TGTGCCAGCAGCAGGGAAAGAACTGAAAAACTGTTTTTT